The present entry profiles one TCR beta chain with its context. Its specificity is not known. The data were produced by immunoSEQ multiplex PCR, yet TCRdb's version contains in-frame clones alone and is incomplete. Here the sample spans some 10,000 clones, over 65% being singletons. Individuals having autoimmune disease history or systemic immunosuppression were not enrolled. The data were obtained in a study of OX40 agonist ivuxolimab in advanced cancers. Across the study: With ivuxolimab, an agonistic anti-OX40 (CD134) antibody, patients were treated. The dose-escalation cohort had hepatocellular carcinoma, melanoma, renal cell or head and neck cancer.

Trimming took 6 bases from V and 5 from J; bases not matched to a gene: 2. This CDR3 is 13 amino acids long. Germline values: CDR1 SEHNR, CDR2 FQNEAQ (reference sequence). Whole-study findings and limits: Clonal expansion from baseline to week 6 occurred in both CD4+ and CD8+ T cells.

This receptor was obtained from an adult with an advanced solid tumor such as melanoma, head and neck, liver or kidney cancer. The sequencing used CD4+ or CD8+ T cells sorted from blood, collected in a trial of the OX40 agonist ivuxolimab. This rearrangement joins TRBV7-9 to TRBJ1-1, with TRBD1 matching over 11 bases. For the CDR3, the DNA is TGTGCCAGCAGGGGACAGGGGGAAACTGAAGCTTTCTTT. Protein sequence: CASRGQGETEAFF.